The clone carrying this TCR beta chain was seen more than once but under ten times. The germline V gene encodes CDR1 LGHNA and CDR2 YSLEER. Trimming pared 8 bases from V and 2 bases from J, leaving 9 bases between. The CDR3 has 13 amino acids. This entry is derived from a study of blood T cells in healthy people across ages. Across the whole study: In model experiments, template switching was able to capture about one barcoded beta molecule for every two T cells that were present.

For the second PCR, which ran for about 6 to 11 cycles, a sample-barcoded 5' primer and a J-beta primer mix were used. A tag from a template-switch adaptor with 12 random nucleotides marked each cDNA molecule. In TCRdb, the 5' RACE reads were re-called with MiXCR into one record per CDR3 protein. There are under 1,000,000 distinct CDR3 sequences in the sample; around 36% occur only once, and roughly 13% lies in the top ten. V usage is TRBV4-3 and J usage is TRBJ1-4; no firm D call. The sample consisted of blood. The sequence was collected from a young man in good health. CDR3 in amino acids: CASSPGTNEKLFF. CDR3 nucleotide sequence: TGCGCCAGCTCCCCCGGGACTAATGAAAAACTGTTTTTT.